Sequencing of this TCR beta chain was carried out in a study of blood T cell repertoires in COVID-19. Study-level background: Acute and convalescent COVID-19 samples came from the United States, Italy and Spain. PBMCs, B-cell-depleted T cells, or T cells were the source of the cDNA or gDNA that made up the material.

In the study's own analysis: Cell counts per sample came from amplifying reference gene primers. Profiled with immunoSEQ multiplex PCR; TCRdb holds only in-frame clones, not every one. The V and J calls and clone size come from that table; D and trimming were worked out from the DNA. Among approximately 290,000 clones listed, roughly 88% were seen once. Seattle participants joined during active infection and were tracked over time. The CDR3 consists of 16 residues. Per the germline V gene, CDR1 is MNHEY and CDR2 is SMNVEV (reference sequence). V gave up 4 bases and J gave up 4 bases; unmatched junction bases: 7.

Sequencing was carried out using peripheral blood. The chain combines TRBV27 with TRBJ1-4; 9 nucleotides agree with TRBD1. The receptor was isolated from a human donor with COVID-19, enrolled during active disease. The donor label of this sample is uncertain. The CDR3 DNA is TGTGCCAGCAGTTCACAGGGGGCTGGAGGTAATGAAAAACTGTTTTTT. Translating gives CASSSQGAGGNEKLFF.